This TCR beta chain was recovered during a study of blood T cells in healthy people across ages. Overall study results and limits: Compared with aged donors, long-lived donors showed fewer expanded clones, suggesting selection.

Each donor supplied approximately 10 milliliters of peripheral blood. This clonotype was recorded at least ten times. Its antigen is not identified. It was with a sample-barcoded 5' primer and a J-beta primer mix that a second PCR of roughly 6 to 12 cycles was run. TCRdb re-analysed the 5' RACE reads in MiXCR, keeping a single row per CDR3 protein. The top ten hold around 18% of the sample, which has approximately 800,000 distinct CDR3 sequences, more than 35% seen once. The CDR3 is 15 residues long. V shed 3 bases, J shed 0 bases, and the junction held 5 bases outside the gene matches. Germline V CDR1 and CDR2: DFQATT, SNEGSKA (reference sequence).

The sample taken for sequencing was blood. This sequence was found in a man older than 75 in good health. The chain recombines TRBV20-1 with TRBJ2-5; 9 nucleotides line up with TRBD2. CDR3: CSASWPSGDQETQYF. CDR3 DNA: TGCAGTGCTAGCTGGCCTAGCGGGGACCAAGAGACCCAGTACTTC.